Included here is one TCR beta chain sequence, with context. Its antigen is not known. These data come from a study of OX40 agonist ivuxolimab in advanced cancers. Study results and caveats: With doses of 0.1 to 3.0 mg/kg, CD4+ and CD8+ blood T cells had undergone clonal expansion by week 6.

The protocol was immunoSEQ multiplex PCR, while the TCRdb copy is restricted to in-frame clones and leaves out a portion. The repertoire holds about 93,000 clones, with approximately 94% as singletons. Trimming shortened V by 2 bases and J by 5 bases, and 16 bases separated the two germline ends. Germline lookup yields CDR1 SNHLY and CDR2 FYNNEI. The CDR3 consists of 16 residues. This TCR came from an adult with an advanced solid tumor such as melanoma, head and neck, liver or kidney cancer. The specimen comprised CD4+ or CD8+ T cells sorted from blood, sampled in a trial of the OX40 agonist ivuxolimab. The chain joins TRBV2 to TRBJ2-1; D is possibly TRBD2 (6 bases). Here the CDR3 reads CASSEPWAPGDNEQFF. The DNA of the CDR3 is TGTGCCAGCAGTGAACCATGGGCCCCGGGGGACAATGAGCAGTTCTTC.